Presented here are 8 T cell receptor beta chains from one specimen sequenced in a study of identifying expanded T cells in peripheral blood. TCRdb keeps only in-frame clones here, not all; method: immunoSEQ multiplex PCR. The sample lists more than 75,000 clones, 88% occurring once. Sequencing input: blood. Receptors were obtained from a person between 18 and 75 years old in good health.

The count of this clone is one. This chain uses TRBV7-7 with TRBJ2-1; the match to TRBD1 covers 7 bases. The CDR3 extends over 12 amino acids. CDR1 and CDR2 from the germline V gene are SSHAT and FNYEAQ (reference sequence). After removal of 1 base from V and 12 bases from J, the junction contained 3 bases not matched to a gene. The CDR3: CASSLGGGGQFF. As DNA, the CDR3 is TGTGCCAGCAGCTTAGGAGGGGGCGGGCAGTTCTTC.

The V call is TRBV29-1, the J call TRBJ2-1, with unresolved D. Germline CDR1 reads SQVTM; CDR2 reads ANQGSEA. This CDR3 comprises 11 residues. Trimming pared 6 bases from V and 9 bases from J, leaving 12 bases between. This chain's CDR3 is CSVGRRGEQFF. The CDR3 DNA is TGCAGCGTCGGTCGGCGCGGTGAGCAGTTCTTC.

In this sample, this clone turned up once. V usage is TRBV5-1 and J usage is TRBJ2-2; D is unclear. The V end was cut by 2 bases, the J end by 6 bases, with 5 bases between. There are 12 residues in the CDR3. The germline CDR1 and CDR2 sequences are SGHRS and YFSETQ. Written as DNA, the CDR3 is TGCGCCAGCAGCTTCCGCCCCGGGGAGCTGTTTTTT. It yields the protein CASSFRPGELFF.

The chain couples TRBV28 to TRBJ1-2; TRBD1 aligns across 9 bases. CDR1 and CDR2 (germline): MDHEN, SYDVKM. Germline trimming cut 5 bases from V and 8 bases from J; bases unmatched to any gene: 6. The CDR3 length is 13 residues. This CDR3 reads CASSPGTGFGYTF. DNA for the CDR3: TGTGCCAGCAGTCCAGGGACAGGGTTCGGCTACACCTTC.

The CDR3 coding sequence is TGTGCCAGCAGCTTACAAGCGGCCTCCTACAATGAGCAGTTCTTC. Residues: CASSLQAASYNEQFF. The chain recombines TRBV7-2 with TRBJ2-1; possibly TRBD2 for D (5 bases). V was trimmed by 2 bases and J by 0 bases, leaving 8 bases between them. This CDR3 has 15 residues. Germline V gene lookup returns CDR1 SGHTA and CDR2 FQGNSA. Complete variable domain (other parts from reference TRBV7-2 and TRBJ2-1): GAGVSQSPSNKVTEKGKDVELRCDPISGHTALYWYRQSLGQGLEFLIYFQGNSAPDKSGLPSDRFSAERTGGSVSTLTIQRTQQEDSAVYLCASSLQAASYNEQFFGPGTRLTVL.

This clone appeared a single time. The CDR3 bases are TGCGCCAGTCAAGGTCTAGGGGTCATGGAGACCCAGTACTTC. Its protein is CASQGLGVMETQYF. The chain carries TRBV5-1 and TRBJ2-5; a weak D match, TRBD1 (5 bases). This CDR3 is built from 14 residues. The germline gives CDR1 SGHRS, CDR2 YFSETQ. With 8 bases removed from V and 5 bases from J, the gap between germline ends came to 19 bases.

Only one count was recorded for this clone. The V and J genes are TRBV12-5 and TRBJ2-3; 14 bases are shared with TRBD2. This CDR3 comprises 17 residues. Looked up from germline, CDR1 is LGHNT and CDR2 is FRNRAP. Unmatched junction bases numbered 7, after V lost 6 bases and J lost 2 bases. CDR3: CASGQGLAGGITDTQYF. CDR3 DNA: TGTGCTAGTGGCCAAGGACTAGCGGGAGGTATCACAGATACGCAGTATTTT. Supplemented by reference TRBV12-5 and TRBJ2-3, the full variable domain reads DARVTQTPRHKVTEMGQEVTMRCQPILGHNTVFWYRQTMMQGLELLAYFRNRAPLDDSGMPKDRFSAEMPDATLATLKIQPSEPRDSAVYFCASGQGLAGGITDTQYFGPGTRLTVL.

The V and J genes are TRBV6-1 and TRBJ1-4; perhaps TRBD1 as D (6 bases). V was trimmed by 2 bases and J by 6 bases, leaving 16 bases between them. Looked up from germline, CDR1 is MNHNS and CDR2 is SASEGT. CDR3 size: 16 residues. The CDR3 sequence is CASSESLQGFDEKLFF. The CDR3 DNA follows: TGTGCCAGCAGTGAATCCCTACAGGGCTTTGATGAAAAACTGTTTTTT.